Reported below is one T cell receptor beta chain. Its antigen is still unknown. One base away there is no much larger clone; base qualities are not given. Library preparation used the immunoSEQ multiplex PCR assay. Regarding the original processing steps: A statistical classification framework was developed to diagnose cytomegalovirus status using the catalog of TCR beta chain sequences. TCRdb carries this immuneACCESS record with in-frame sequences only. Its versions omit some clonotypes, under half of them owing to an unresolved V gene in the studies checked, with the rest unexplained. V and J calls and clone size come straight from that table; D and trimming were deduced from the DNA. For this sample the table gives 75,000 to 85,000 clones, of which roughly 91% were detected only once. The ten largest clones add up to roughly 1.9% of the sample. The germline V gene supplies CDR1 MDHEN and CDR2 SYDVKM. For this chain, trimming is 2 bases at the V end and 9 bases at the J end, and the number of junction bases without a gene match is 5. The CDR3 runs 14 amino acids, cysteine and phenylalanine included. Of all the DNA, just the CDR3 is kept, 42 bases in frame from base 1.

The data stem from a study of cytomegalovirus exposure and HLA in healthy donors (dated by TCRdb to the late 2010s). The study in broad terms: According to a later analysis, one platform produced both the 120 validation repertoires and the roughly 640 repertoires of the first cohort. The study aimed to test whether cataloging public T cell receptors could reveal signatures of past pathogen exposure. Besides the first cohort of 550 to 750 subjects, a separate validation cohort made up of roughly 120 different subjects was used. High-throughput TCR immunosequencing, statistical association of individual TCRs with disease status, and machine learning were combined to predict cytomegalovirus infection status.

Separate from the approximately 690-subject first cohort, the validation cohort of over 90 subjects was the group to which the donors belonged. What the research found in general, with its limitations: Three of the identified cytomegalovirus-associated TCR beta chains were confirmed in vitro to be specific for cytomegalovirus antigens. While some public TCRs were present in many individuals, most TCR sequences turned up only very rarely across donors. Of the cluster scores, around 95% were above 0 in a later analysis, which found that TCRs clustered in the first cohort also tended to co-occur in the 120 validation repertoires. The classifier was reported to diagnose cytomegalovirus status with high specificity and sensitivity in both the original and validation cohorts. The study gave a list of about 170 TCR beta chains associated with cytomegalovirus. The validation cohort had no HLA typing available for a later analysis, so co-occurrence within that cohort was assessed over all 120 or so repertoires. The authors suggested that the approach could potentially be generalized to other disease states and immunological phenotypes.

This receptor was obtained from a young man in good health and CMV-seronegative. The chain links TRBV28 with TRBJ2-4; TRBD1 fits 9 bases in the junction. Sequencing was carried out using PBMCs. The nucleotides read TGTGCCAGCAGTTTAGGGGACAGGGCCGGCATTCAGTACTTC. Its amino acids are CASSLGDRAGIQYF.